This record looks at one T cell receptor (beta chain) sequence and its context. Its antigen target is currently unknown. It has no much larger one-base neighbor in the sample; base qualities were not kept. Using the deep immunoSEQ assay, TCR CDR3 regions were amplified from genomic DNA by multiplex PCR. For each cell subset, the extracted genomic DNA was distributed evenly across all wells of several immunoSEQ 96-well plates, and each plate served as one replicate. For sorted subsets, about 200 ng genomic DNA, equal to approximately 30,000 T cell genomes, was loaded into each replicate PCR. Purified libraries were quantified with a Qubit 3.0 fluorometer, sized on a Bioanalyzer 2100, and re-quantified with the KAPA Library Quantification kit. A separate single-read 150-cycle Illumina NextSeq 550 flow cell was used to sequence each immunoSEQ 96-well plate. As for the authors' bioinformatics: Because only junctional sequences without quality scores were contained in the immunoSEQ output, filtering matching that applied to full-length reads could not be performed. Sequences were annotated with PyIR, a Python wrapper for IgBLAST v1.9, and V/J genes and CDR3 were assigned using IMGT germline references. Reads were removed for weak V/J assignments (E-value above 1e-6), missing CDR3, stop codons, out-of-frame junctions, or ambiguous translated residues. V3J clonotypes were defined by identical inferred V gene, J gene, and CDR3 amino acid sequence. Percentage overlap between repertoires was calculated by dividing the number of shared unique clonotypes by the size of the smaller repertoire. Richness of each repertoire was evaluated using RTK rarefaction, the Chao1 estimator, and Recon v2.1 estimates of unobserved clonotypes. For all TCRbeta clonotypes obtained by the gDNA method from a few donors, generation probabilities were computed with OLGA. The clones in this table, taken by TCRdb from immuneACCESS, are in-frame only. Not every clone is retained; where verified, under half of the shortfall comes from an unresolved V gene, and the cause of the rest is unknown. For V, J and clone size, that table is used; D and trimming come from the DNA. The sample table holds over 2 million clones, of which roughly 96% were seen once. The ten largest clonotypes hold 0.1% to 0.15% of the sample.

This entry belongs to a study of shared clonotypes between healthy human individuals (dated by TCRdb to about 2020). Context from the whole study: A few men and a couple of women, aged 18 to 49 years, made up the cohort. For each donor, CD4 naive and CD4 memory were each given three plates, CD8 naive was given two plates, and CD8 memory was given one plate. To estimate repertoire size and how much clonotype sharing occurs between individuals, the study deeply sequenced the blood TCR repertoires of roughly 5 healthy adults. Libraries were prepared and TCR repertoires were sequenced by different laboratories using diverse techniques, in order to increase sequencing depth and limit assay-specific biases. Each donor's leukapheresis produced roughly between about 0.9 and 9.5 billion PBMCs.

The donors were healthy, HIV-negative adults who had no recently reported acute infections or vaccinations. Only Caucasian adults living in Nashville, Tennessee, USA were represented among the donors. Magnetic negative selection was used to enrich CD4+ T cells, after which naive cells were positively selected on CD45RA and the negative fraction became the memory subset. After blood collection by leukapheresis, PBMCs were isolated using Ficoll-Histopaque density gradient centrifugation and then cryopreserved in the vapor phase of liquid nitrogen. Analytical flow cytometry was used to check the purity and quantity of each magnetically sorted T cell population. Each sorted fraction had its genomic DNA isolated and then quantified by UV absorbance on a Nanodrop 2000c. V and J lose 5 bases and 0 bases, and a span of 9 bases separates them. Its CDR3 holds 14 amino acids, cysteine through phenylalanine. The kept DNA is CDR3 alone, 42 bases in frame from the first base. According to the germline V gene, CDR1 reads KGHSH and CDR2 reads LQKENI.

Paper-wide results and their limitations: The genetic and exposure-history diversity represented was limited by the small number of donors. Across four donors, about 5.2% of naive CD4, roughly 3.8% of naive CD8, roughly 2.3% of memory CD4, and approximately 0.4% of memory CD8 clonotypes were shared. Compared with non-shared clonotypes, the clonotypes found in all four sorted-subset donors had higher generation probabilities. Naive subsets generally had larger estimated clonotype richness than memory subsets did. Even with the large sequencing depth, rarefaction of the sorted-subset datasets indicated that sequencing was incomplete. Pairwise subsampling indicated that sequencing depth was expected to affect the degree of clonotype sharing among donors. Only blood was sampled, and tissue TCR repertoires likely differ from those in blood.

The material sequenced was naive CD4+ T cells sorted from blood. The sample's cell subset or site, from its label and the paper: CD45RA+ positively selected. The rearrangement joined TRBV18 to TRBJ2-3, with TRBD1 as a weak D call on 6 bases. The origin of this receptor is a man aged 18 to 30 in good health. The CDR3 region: CASSIQGSTDTQYF. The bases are TGTGCCAGCTCAATACAGGGCAGCACAGATACGCAGTATTTT.